The present entry profiles one TCR beta chain with its context. The data belong to a study of blood T cell repertoires in COVID-19. As for the study in general: The samples span acute and convalescent COVID-19 from the United States, Italy and Spain. T cells, B-cell-depleted T cells, or PBMCs supplied cDNA or gDNA.

The CDR3 totals 15 residues. CDR1 is LGHNT and CDR2 is FRNRAP in the germline V gene. The V gene end was trimmed by 6 bases and the J gene end by 3 bases; junction bases not matched to a gene: 3. Libraries were prepared by immunoSEQ multiplex PCR; TCRdb keeps only in-frame clonotypes and omits some of them. The profile covers roughly 110,000 clones, with over 75% appearing a single time and about 1.4% taken by the ten largest. This receptor was identified in a man aged 50 or older with acute or convalescent COVID-19. The chain recombines TRBV12-5 with TRBJ1-5, with TRBD1 matching 12 bases. Source material: peripheral blood. The CDR3 loop reads CASGGQGAVNQPQHF. For the CDR3, the DNA is TGTGCTAGTGGGGGACAGGGGGCCGTCAATCAGCCCCAGCATTTT.